Following are 6 T cell receptor beta chains from one sample sequenced in a study of vaccination and CD4 T cells after COVID-19. The Oncomine TCR Beta short-read assay was applied to DNA of cultured CD4+ T cells. One entry per CDR3 protein results from TCRdb running MiXCR on the PCR reads. This table holds 9,500 to 15,000 distinct CDR3 sequences, around 20% found once. The antigens these receptors bind are not known. This sample's treatment: roughly ten-day PBMC culture with coronavirus spike peptide pools or control peptides (ViraFEST assay). Sequences were derived from CD4+ T cells from blood, cultured in vitro, sampled before SARS-CoV-2 vaccination. These receptors were obtained from a human donor who received a COVID-19 vaccine.

The gene calls are TRBV11-3 and TRBJ2-7, with D perhaps assigned TRBD1 or TRBD2 (5 bases each). Germline V lookup: CDR1 SGHNT, CDR2 YENEEA. This CDR3 region has 15 residues. V was clipped by 7 bases and J by 4 bases, with 20 bases between them. This CDR3 reads CASNNGPGRPYEQYF. CDR3 coding DNA: TGTGCCAGCAACAACGGACCGGGACGGCCGTACGAGCAGTACTTC.

This chain links TRBV12-3 or TRBV12-4 with TRBJ1-5, with 10 bases aligning to TRBD1. V was pared by 6 bases and J by 4 bases, with 9 bases of the junction left unmatched. The CDR3 is made up of 16 amino acids. CDR3 loop: CASSHGTGDENQPQHF. The CDR3 DNA sequence: TGTGCCAGCAGCCACGGGACAGGGGACGAGAATCAGCCCCAGCATTTT.

This clonotype was observed a few times. The chain joins TRBV27 to TRBJ2-7, with D perhaps TRBD2 (5 bases). The ends were cut back, 5 bases at V and 0 bases at J, with 20 bases in the middle. This CDR3 region has 17 residues. Germline CDR1 and CDR2: MNHEY and SMNVEV (reference sequence). DNA for the CDR3: TGTGCCAGCAGTCCGAACCCGACCGGGGAAGGCTCCTACGAGCAGTACTTC. This codes for CASSPNPTGEGSYEQYF.

This clonotype was counted between two and nine times. The chain combines TRBV10-2 with TRBJ2-7; D gene uncertain. Trimming cost V 4 bases and J 2 bases, with 3 bases left between them. CDR3 length equals 11 residues. Germline CDR1 and CDR2: WSHSY and SAAADI. CDR3 nucleotides: TGCGCCAGCAGTGCTACCTACGAGCAGTACTTC. Translated, it gives CASSATYEQYF.

Only a few counts were recorded for this clonotype. The CDR3 nucleotides read TGCGCCAGCAGCTTGACCGGGACCCAATACGAGCAGTACTTC. It yields the protein CASSLTGTQYEQYF. This sequence joins TRBV5-1 and TRBJ2-7; D is perhaps TRBD1 or TRBD2 (5 bases each). CDR1 and CDR2 (germline): SGHRS, YFSETQ. This CDR3 spans 14 amino acids. Between the trimmed V and J ends, which lost 1 base and 4 bases, there was a span of 12 bases.

The rearrangement uses TRBV5-1 and TRBJ2-1; D remains ambiguous. V was cut by 4 bases and J by 6 bases, with 11 bases left in between. The CDR3 loop spans 13 amino acids. Looked up from germline, CDR1 is SGHRS and CDR2 is YFSETQ. DNA of the CDR3: TGCGCCAGCAGCCCGGGTGGCGGCAATGAGCAGTTCTTC. It codes for CASSPGGGNEQFF.